This T cell receptor (beta chain) was sequenced for a study of blood T cell repertoires in COVID-19. On the study more broadly: Acute-phase and convalescent COVID-19 samples originated in the United States, Italy and Spain.

Per the original data handling: Reference gene primer amplification in the assay estimated nucleated cell counts. Assay: immunoSEQ multiplex PCR; the TCRdb copy retains only in-frame clones and omits some. V and J calls and clone size are as listed in that table; D and trimming were resolved from the DNA. In the table there are about 160,000 clones, 85% of which are singletons. V trimming: 0 bases; J trimming: 5 bases; junction bases outside the gene matches: 7. Germline CDR1 reads SGHTS; CDR2 reads YDEGEE. This CDR3 spans 18 amino acids. Material for sequencing was peripheral blood. The chain has TRBV5-8 and TRBJ2-1; 14 bases map to TRBD2. This TCR was recovered from a woman in her 50s with COVID-19, enrolled during active disease. The CDR3 DNA follows: TGTGCCAGCAGCTTGGCCGTGACTAGCGGGGGGGCCGACAATGAGCAGTTCTTC. This translates into CASSLAVTSGGADNEQFF.